This TCR beta chain emerged from a study of shared T cell receptors in the human thymus. The CDR3 contains 14 residues. The V gene end was trimmed by 5 bases and the J gene end by 5 bases; junction bases not matched to a gene: 9. Germline CDR1 reads MNHEY; CDR2 reads SMNVEV (reference sequence). The assay was immunoSEQ multiplex PCR, and TCRdb's table has in-frame clones only and misses some. The table lists 500,000 to 750,000 clones, around nine tenths of them singletons. The same data also went into a second study, on human thymus T cells.

The sequence was obtained from a boy under two years old with a congenital heart defect. Material for sequencing was thymocytes. V is TRBV27 and J is TRBJ2-7; TRBD1 agrees at 7 bases. CDR3 nucleotide sequence: TGTGCCAGCAGTGTACAGGGGTGGTCTCACGAGCAGTACTTC. Its translation: CASSVQGWSHEQYF.